This entry lists 7 T cell receptor beta chains sequenced from one sample in a study of blood T cells in healthy people across ages. PCR was performed a second time for about 7 to 12 cycles using a sample-barcoded 5' primer and a J-beta primer mix. TCRdb reanalysed the 5' RACE reads using MiXCR and keeps one entry per CDR3 protein. Found here are roughly 1,700,000 distinct CDR3 sequences, about 28% of them singletons; the top ten hold 7.7%. Sequencing was performed on blood. Receptors were obtained from a woman in her 30s in good health.

The chain combines TRBV15 with TRBJ2-1, with D possibly TRBD1 on 5 matching bases. V was shortened by 2 bases and J by 0 bases, with 11 bases between the two germline ends. CDR1 and CDR2 from the germline V gene are LNHNV and YYDKDF (reference sequence). The length of the CDR3 is 16 residues. CDR3 sequence reads: CATSRHRRSSYNEQFF. CDR3 DNA: TGTGCCACCAGCAGACACAGGCGGAGCTCCTACAATGAGCAGTTCTTC.

The chain has TRBV5-4 and TRBJ2-5, with 9 bases fitting TRBD2. The CDR3 is made up of 15 amino acids. Germline V gene lookup returns CDR1 SGHNT and CDR2 YYREEE (reference sequence). V was pared by 7 bases and J by 4 bases, with 11 bases of the junction left unmatched. CDR3 protein: CASGSLAGGTETQYF. In DNA form, the CDR3 reads TGTGCCAGCGGCTCTTTGGCGGGGGGGACAGAGACCCAGTACTTC.

This clonotype has a handful of counts. The chain has TRBV20-1 and TRBJ1-1, with unresolved D. V gave up 3 bases and J gave up 1 base, with 9 bases separating them. The CDR3 runs to 13 residues. The germline V gene encodes CDR1 DFQATT and CDR2 SNEGSKA (reference sequence). In DNA, the CDR3 is TGCAGTGCTAGTATAGACCAGAACACTGAAGCTTTCTTT. Amino acid sequence: CSASIDQNTEAFF.

About this clonotype itself: Compared with germline, one end of the junction differs, possibly owing to a read error. This sequence joins TRBV3-1 and TRBJ1-1; tentatively, D is TRBD1 (6 bases). CDR1 is LGHDT and CDR2 is YNNKEL in the germline V gene (reference sequence). The CDR3 is 15 amino acids. CDR3 amino acids: CASGQPTGQNTEAFF. DNA of the CDR3: TGTGCCAGCGGCCAGCCCACGGGACAGAACACTGAAGCTTTCTTT.

This clonotype was seen only a few times. V is TRBV6-5 and J is TRBJ2-1, with 9 bases fitting TRBD2. With V trimmed by 2 bases and J by 7 bases, 6 bases remained unmatched. Germline lookup yields CDR1 MNHEY and CDR2 SVGAGI. This CDR3 contains 15 residues. CDR3 in DNA: TGTGCCAGCAGTTACGGAGCGGGAGGTGCTAATGAGCAGTTCTTC. Its translation: CASSYGAGGANEQFF.

The chain carries TRBV29-1 and TRBJ2-1, with 9 bases aligning to TRBD2. V shed 4 bases, J shed 10 bases, and the junction held 11 bases outside the gene matches. There are 14 residues in the CDR3. The germline gives CDR1 SQVTM, CDR2 ANQGSEA. The CDR3 loop reads CSVVASGVSYEQFF. In DNA, the CDR3 is TGCAGCGTTGTGGCTAGCGGGGTCTCCTACGAGCAGTTCTTC.

Concerning this clonotype itself: One base away lies a much larger clone, so this may be a sequencing read error. This chain joins TRBV29-1 and TRBJ2-7; D is possibly TRBD2 (7 bases). Between the trimmed V and J ends, which lost 6 bases and 10 bases, there was a span of 16 bases. CDR3 length equals 11 residues. CDR1 and CDR2 (germline): SQVTM, ANQGSEA. CDR3 region: CSVRGGDVQYF. The CDR3 bases are TGCAGCGTACGAGGGGGGGACGTACAGTACTTC.